These T cell receptor beta chains were read from a single sample in a study of blood T cell repertoires in COVID-19. Measured with immunoSEQ multiplex PCR; TCRdb has only the in-frame clones, and not every one. The sample consists of more than 200,000 clones, roughly 88% of them appearing once. Sequencing was carried out using peripheral blood. Every receptor here comes from a human donor in a cohort sampled during active COVID-19. The CDR3 runs from the conserved cysteine through the conserved F or W. Fields, in order: J gene, D gene, V gene, clone size, CDR3 protein, CDR3 DNA. A D gene is named only where the DNA matches it firmly. Some rows have no size entry. The others give once, few or many, or a class for an expanded clone.

J: TRBJ2-1
D: TRBD2
V: TRBV28
size: .
CDR3: CASSLLLAGDNEQFF
DNA: TGTGCCAGCAGTTTGTTATTAGCGGGAGACAATGAGCAGTTCTTC

J: TRBJ1-3
D: .
V: TRBV19
size: .
CDR3: CASSIWASGNTIYF
DNA: TGTGCCAGTAGTATCTGGGCCTCTGGAAACACCATATATTTT

J: TRBJ2-7
D: .
V: TRBV7-9
size: .
CDR3: CASSLAIQPYEQYF
DNA: TGTGCCAGCAGCCTTGCGATACAGCCATACGAGCAGTACTTC

J: TRBJ2-7
D: .
V: TRBV7-6
size: .
CDR3: CASSMGGPGPFREFEQYF
DNA: TGTGCCAGCTCGATGGGGGGACCGGGCCCCTTCCGGGAGTTCGAGCAGTACTTC

J: TRBJ2-7
D: .
V: TRBV4-3
size: once
CDR3: CASSLDKDHYEQYF
DNA: TGCGCCAGCAGCCTGGACAAGGACCACTACGAGCAGTACTTC

J: TRBJ1-4
D: .
V: TRBV7-2
size: .
CDR3: CASSLVTGNEKLFF
DNA: TGTGCCAGCAGCTTAGTCACAGGGAATGAAAAACTGTTTTTT

J: TRBJ1-3
D: .
V: TRBV18
size: .
CDR3: CASSPGTQSSGNTIYF
DNA: TGTGCCAGCTCACCCGGGACACAGAGCTCTGGAAACACCATATATTTT

J: TRBJ2-7
D: .
V: TRBV19
size: .
CDR3: CASSSRTANYEQYF
DNA: TGTGCCAGTAGTTCCCGGACAGCTAACTACGAGCAGTACTTC

J: TRBJ2-7
D: .
V: TRBV20-1
size: .
CDR3: CSASGVATPSYEQYF
DNA: TGCAGTGCTAGTGGGGTAGCGACTCCATCCTACGAGCAGTACTTC

J: TRBJ2-7
D: TRBD2
V: TRBV4-1
size: .
CDR3: CASSQVGRGAFSYEQYF
DNA: TGCGCCAGCAGCCAAGTCGGGCGGGGGGCTTTCTCCTACGAGCAGTACTTC

J: TRBJ1-1
D: TRBD1
V: TRBV7-3
size: .
CDR3: CASSLLAGQPIEAFF
DNA: TGTGCCAGCAGCTTACTGGCGGGACAGCCTATAGAAGCTTTCTTT

J: TRBJ1-1
D: .
V: TRBV28
size: .
CDR3: CASSLLAVNTEAFF
DNA: TGTGCCAGCAGTTTATTGGCGGTAAACACTGAAGCTTTCTTT

J: TRBJ1-5
D: TRBD1
V: TRBV6-5
size: .
CDR3: CASSIRGSSNQPQHF
DNA: TGTGCCAGCAGCATCAGGGGGTCAAGCAATCAGCCCCAGCATTTT

J: TRBJ1-2
D: TRBD1
V: TRBV30
size: .
CDR3: CAWSRDRVYGYTF
DNA: TGTGCCTGGAGCCGGGACAGGGTCTATGGCTACACCTTC

J: TRBJ2-7
D: .
V: TRBV7-8
size: once
CDR3: CASSLRVNEGEQYF
DNA: TGTGCCAGCAGCTTACGGGTCAACGAGGGCGAGCAGTACTTC

J: TRBJ1-2
D: .
V: TRBV29-1
size: .
CDR3: CSADSTRGYTF
DNA: TGCAGCGCCGATAGTACTAGGGGCTACACCTTC

J: TRBJ1-1
D: .
V: TRBV14
size: .
CDR3: CASSLHGRGEAFF
DNA: TGTGCCAGCAGCCTTCACGGACGGGGTGAAGCTTTCTTT

J: TRBJ2-5
D: TRBD1
V: TRBV4-2
size: .
CDR3: CASSLRTGGKGETQYF
DNA: TGTGCCAGCAGCCTACGGACAGGGGGCAAGGGAGAGACCCAGTACTTC

J: TRBJ2-7
D: TRBD2
V: TRBV19
size: .
CDR3: CASSPGLAGLEYEQYF
DNA: TGTGCCAGTAGTCCGGGACTAGCGGGACTAGAATACGAGCAGTACTTC

J: TRBJ2-7
D: .
V: TRBV19
size: .
CDR3: CASSIRSSSYEQYF
DNA: TGTGCCAGTAGTATTCGAAGTAGCTCCTACGAGCAGTACTTC

J: TRBJ1-2
D: .
V: TRBV19
size: .
CDR3: CASSIDRVSGYTF
DNA: TGTGCCAGTAGTATAGATCGCGTTTCAGGCTACACCTTC

J: TRBJ1-1
D: TRBD1
V: TRBV19
size: .
CDR3: CASKGPGGPNTEAFF
DNA: TGTGCCAGTAAAGGCCCAGGGGGCCCAAACACTGAAGCTTTCTTT

J: TRBJ1-2
D: TRBD1
V: TRBV6-1
size: .
CDR3: CASSVTGQGATNYGYTF
DNA: TGTGCCAGCAGTGTAACGGGACAGGGGGCTACTAACTATGGCTACACCTTC

J: TRBJ1-5
D: .
V: TRBV21-1
size: .
CDR3: CARAGQGVEKSNQPQHF
DNA: TGTGCCAGGGCAGGGCAGGGGGTAGAAAAAAGCAATCAGCCCCAGCATTTT

J: TRBJ2-1
D: TRBD2
V: TRBV11-1
size: .
CDR3: CASGLANLYNEQFF
DNA: TGTGCCAGCGGACTAGCGAATCTCTACAATGAGCAGTTCTTC

J: TRBJ1-1
D: TRBD1
V: TRBV5-5
size: once
CDR3: CASSIDRGLNTEAFF
DNA: TGTGCCAGCAGCATAGACAGGGGCCTGAACACTGAAGCTTTCTTT

J: TRBJ2-5
D: .
V: TRBV29-1
size: once
CDR3: CSVERGETQYF
DNA: TGCAGCGTTGAACGGGGAGAGACCCAGTACTTC

J: TRBJ2-4
D: .
V: TRBV13
size: .
CDR3: CASSDRQGSGNIQYF
DNA: TGTGCCAGCAGCGATAGGCAGGGTAGTGGAAACATTCAGTACTTC

J: TRBJ2-7
D: TRBD2
V: TRBV28
size: .
CDR3: CASSPGLAGAIPYEQYF
DNA: TGTGCCAGCAGCCCGGGACTAGCGGGAGCGATTCCCTACGAGCAGTACTTC

J: TRBJ2-7
D: .
V: TRBV28
size: .
CDR3: CASSVRRTAGYEQYF
DNA: TGTGCCAGCAGTGTCAGACGGACGGCGGGGTACGAGCAGTACTTC

J: TRBJ1-2
D: TRBD1
V: TRBV2
size: .
CDR3: CASLQGAGYGYTF
DNA: TGTGCCAGCTTACAGGGGGCTGGCTATGGCTACACCTTC

J: TRBJ2-3
D: .
V: TRBV27
size: .
CDR3: CASSLGAADTQYF
DNA: TGTGCCAGCAGTTTAGGGGCGGCAGATACGCAGTATTTT

J: TRBJ2-3
D: TRBD1
V: TRBV5-1
size: .
CDR3: CASSVTGGKDTQYF
DNA: TGCGCCAGCAGCGTGACAGGGGGCAAAGATACGCAGTATTTT

J: TRBJ1-2
D: TRBD1
V: TRBV27
size: .
CDR3: CASSRAGGGGYGYTF
DNA: TGTGCCAGCAGTAGGGCAGGGGGCGGCGGCTATGGCTACACCTTC

J: TRBJ2-1
D: .
V: TRBV5-4
size: .
CDR3: CASSLAGNEQFF
DNA: TGTGCCAGCAGCTTGGCAGGGAATGAGCAGTTCTTC

J: TRBJ2-3
D: TRBD2
V: TRBV9
size: .
CDR3: CASSVGNSGGTTDTQYF
DNA: TGTGCCAGCAGCGTAGGCAATAGCGGGGGAACAACAGATACGCAGTATTTT

J: TRBJ2-7
D: .
V: TRBV28
size: .
CDR3: CASSWPVQYF
DNA: TGTGCCAGCAGCTGGCCAGTGCAGTACTTC

J: TRBJ1-1
D: .
V: TRBV5-4
size: once
CDR3: CASILPSAARNTEAFF
DNA: TGTGCCAGCATTCTCCCATCCGCCGCGCGGAACACTGAAGCTTTCTTT

J: TRBJ2-5
D: TRBD1
V: TRBV9
size: .
CDR3: CASSPGTARYETQYF
DNA: TGTGCCAGCAGCCCCGGGACAGCGCGGTACGAGACCCAGTACTTC

J: TRBJ2-7
D: TRBD1
V: TRBV11-2
size: .
CDR3: CASSRQGNYEQYF
DNA: TGTGCCAGCAGCCGACAGGGTAACTACGAGCAGTACTTC

J: TRBJ1-6
D: .
V: TRBV5-1
size: .
CDR3: CASSLASSYNSPLHF
DNA: TGCGCCAGCAGCTTGGCCAGCTCCTATAATTCACCCCTCCACTTT

J: TRBJ1-5
D: .
V: TRBV2
size: .
CDR3: CASTQDGMISPQHF
DNA: TGTGCCAGCACTCAGGACGGGATGATCAGCCCCCAGCATTTT

J: TRBJ1-4
D: .
V: TRBV7-2
size: .
CDR3: CASSLGGLGKLFF
DNA: TGTGCCAGCAGCTTGGGGGGACTGGGGAAACTGTTTTTT

J: TRBJ1-5
D: TRBD1
V: TRBV7-8
size: .
CDR3: CASSHGQGRSNQPQHF
DNA: TGTGCCAGCAGCCACGGACAGGGGAGGAGCAATCAGCCCCAGCATTTT

J: TRBJ2-2
D: TRBD2
V: TRBV6-7
size: .
CDR3: CASSSRGDLPRTGELFF
DNA: TGTGCCAGCAGTTCTCGGGGGGACCTCCCCAGGACCGGGGAGCTGTTTTTT

J: TRBJ2-3
D: .
V: TRBV27
size: .
CDR3: CASSSMEDTQYF
DNA: TGTGCCAGCAGCTCGATGGAGGATACGCAGTATTTT

J: TRBJ2-7
D: TRBD2
V: TRBV7-3
size: .
CDR3: CASSFPTGTSGRAYF
DNA: TGTGCCAGCAGCTTCCCCACCGGGACTAGCGGGAGGGCGTACTTC

J: TRBJ2-7
D: .
V: TRBV28
size: .
CDR3: CATRTESSYEQYF
DNA: TGTGCAACGAGGACAGAAAGCTCCTACGAGCAGTACTTC

J: TRBJ1-3
D: TRBD1
V: TRBV11-2
size: .
CDR3: CASSSRTGSGNTIYF
DNA: TGTGCCAGCAGCTCCCGGACAGGCTCTGGAAACACCATATATTTT

J: TRBJ1-1
D: TRBD1
V: TRBV7-2
size: few
CDR3: CASSVSGGSTEAFF
DNA: TGTGCCAGCAGCGTCTCAGGGGGCAGCACTGAAGCTTTCTTT

J: TRBJ2-7
D: .
V: TRBV2
size: .
CDR3: CASSEDYYYEQYF
DNA: TGTGCCAGCAGTGAGGACTACTATTACGAGCAGTACTTC

J: TRBJ2-5
D: .
V: TRBV18
size: .
CDR3: CASSPPSGTQYF
DNA: TGTGCCAGCTCACCACCTTCCGGGACCCAGTACTTC

J: TRBJ1-1
D: .
V: TRBV4-3
size: .
CDR3: CASSQEGLTLNTEAFF
DNA: TGCGCCAGCAGCCAAGAGGGGCTTACTTTGAACACTGAAGCTTTCTTT

J: TRBJ2-7
D: TRBD2
V: TRBV20-1
size: .
CDR3: CSASIRGRIYEQYF
DNA: TGCAGTGCTAGTATACGCGGGAGGATCTACGAGCAGTACTTC